This TCR beta chain came from a study of blood T cell repertoires in COVID-19. In the study overall: The origin of the acute and convalescent COVID-19 samples was the United States, Italy and Spain. Sample material is recorded as cDNA or gDNA derived from T cells, B-cell-depleted T cells, or PBMCs.

How the authors handled the data: For nucleated cells, counts were estimated from reference gene primer amplification. Profiled with immunoSEQ multiplex PCR; TCRdb holds only in-frame clones, not every one. Clone size and V and J calls were adopted from that table, with D and trimming inferred from the DNA. The sample includes fewer than 300,000 clones, approximately 88% of them seen just once. This CDR3 has 13 residues. V lost 1 base to trimming and J lost 4 bases, with 6 bases between them. The sequenced sample was peripheral blood. The sequence was obtained from a woman in her twenties or thirties with acute or convalescent COVID-19. The chain has TRBV12-3 or TRBV12-4 and TRBJ2-3; D ambiguous. The CDR3 sequence: CASSLGRADTQYF. DNA for the CDR3: TGTGCCAGCAGTTTAGGGAGAGCAGATACGCAGTATTTT.